The 16 T cell receptor beta chains listed next were all sequenced from one sample in a study of CD8+ T cells in alopecia areata. The authors extracted RNA and reverse transcribed it into cDNA as the sequencing template. Generated by immunoSEQ multiplex PCR, the TCRdb table keeps only in-frame clones and is missing some. The table lists 140,000 to 150,000 clones, roughly half of them singletons, with approximately 0.99% in the top ten. Here the sequenced sample was CD4+ T cells sorted from blood, taken at week 0. Every receptor here comes from a human donor with alopecia areata.

The chain is built from TRBV6-1 and TRBJ1-2, with 7 bases matching TRBD1. Germline V lookup: CDR1 MNHNS, CDR2 SASEGT. The CDR3 sequence is 17 residues long. After removal of 2 bases from V and 4 bases from J, the junction contained 13 bases not matched to a gene. The CDR3 sequence is CASSERSGTVVSYGYTF. The CDR3 nucleotides are TGTGCCAGCAGTGAAAGGAGTGGGACAGTTGTAAGCTATGGCTACACCTTC.

This sequence joins TRBV11-3 and TRBJ2-1; no clear D. Trimming left V 5 bases short and J 4 bases short, with 12 bases between. This CDR3 is 14 amino acids long. Germline CDR1 is SGHNT and CDR2 is YENEEA. The DNA for the CDR3 is TGTGCCAGCAGCCCAGGAATCGAATACAATGAGCAGTTCTTC. It is translated as CASSPGIEYNEQFF.

The chain employs TRBV5-1 and TRBJ2-3; D unresolved. The CDR3 is 14 residues long. Germline CDR1 is SGHRS and CDR2 is YFSETQ. Trimming pared 0 bases from V and 6 bases from J, leaving 11 bases between. The CDR3 protein is CASSLAISLDTQYF. DNA for the CDR3: TGCGCCAGCAGCTTGGCTATCTCCTTGGATACGCAGTATTTT.

This sequence joins TRBV30 and TRBJ2-3, with D uncertain. The CDR3 is 13 residues long. V shed 0 bases and J shed 4 bases, with 8 bases lying between them. CDR1 GTSNPN and CDR2 SVGIG come from the germline V gene (reference sequence). CDR3 loop: CAWSVGESDTQYF. In DNA, the CDR3 is TGTGCCTGGAGTGTCGGCGAGTCAGATACGCAGTATTTT. The full variable domain, completed using reference TRBV30 and TRBJ2-3, is SQTIHQWPATLVQPVGSPLSLECTVEGTSNPNLYWYRQAAGRGLQLLFYSVGIGQISSEVPQNLSASRPQDRQFILSSKKLLLSDSGFYLCAWSVGESDTQYFGPGTRLTVL.

The chain employs TRBV29-1 and TRBJ1-2, with D possibly TRBD1 on 6 matching bases. The V end lost 7 bases, the J end lost 2 bases, and 14 bases lay between the germline ends. Germline V gives CDR1 SQVTM, CDR2 ANQGSEA. The CDR3 totals 13 residues. The CDR3 sequence: CSDGDTTNYGYTF. The CDR3 DNA reads as TGCAGCGATGGGGACACCACCAACTATGGCTACACCTTC.

The chain is built from TRBV30 and TRBJ2-7; 14 positions match TRBD2. The CDR3 length is 17 residues. In germline, CDR1 is GTSNPN, CDR2 SVGIG (reference sequence). The J segment lost 4 bases and the V segment lost 5 bases, leaving 13 bases of the junction unmatched. The CDR3, as DNA: TGTGCCTGGGCCACGAGCGGCTGGACTAGCGGGAGGTACGAGCAGTACTTC. Its protein product is CAWATSGWTSGRYEQYF.

The chain joins TRBV4-1 to TRBJ2-1, with 10 bases that match TRBD2. Germline V gene data show CDR1 as MGHRA and CDR2 as YSYEKL. With V trimmed by 0 bases and J by 7 bases, 15 bases remained unmatched. The CDR3 extends over 19 amino acids. CDR3 coding DNA: TGCGCCAGCAGCCAAGAGGGCCTAGCGGGAGTCCCTCGTAAGAATGAGCAGTTCTTC. Its translation: CASSQEGLAGVPRKNEQFF.

The chain employs TRBV29-1 and TRBJ2-1; 12 nucleotides agree with TRBD2. Germline lookup yields CDR1 SQVTM and CDR2 ANQGSEA. The trim removed 4 bases at V and 5 bases at J, leaving 3 bases unmatched. There are 14 residues in the CDR3. CDR3 in amino acids: CSVGPSGRDNEQFF. CDR3 DNA: TGCAGCGTTGGGCCTAGCGGGAGGGACAATGAGCAGTTCTTC.

CDR3 in amino acids: CASRTGTPYNEQFF. The CDR3 DNA is TGTGCCAGTCGGACCGGGACTCCATACAATGAGCAGTTCTTC. This chain links TRBV6-5 with TRBJ2-1; TRBD2 might be the D (6 bases). V was clipped by 9 bases and J by 4 bases, with 16 bases between them. Germline V gives CDR1 MNHEY, CDR2 SVGAGI. The length of the CDR3 is 14 residues.

The chain has TRBV2 and TRBJ2-3; D is possibly TRBD1 (6 bases). Germline lookup yields CDR1 SNHLY and CDR2 FYNNEI. This CDR3 is 17 amino acids long. V lost 6 bases to trimming and J lost 2 bases, with 21 bases between them. The CDR3 protein is CASSRDPGQRLTDTQYF. As DNA, the CDR3 is TGTGCCAGCAGCCGAGACCCGGGACAAAGACTCACAGATACGCAGTATTTT.

This rearrangement joins TRBV5-4 to TRBJ1-1; perhaps TRBD1 as D (6 bases). The length of the CDR3 is 13 residues. V shed 2 bases and J shed 8 bases, with 13 bases lying between them. Germline CDR1 is SGHNT and CDR2 is YYREEE (reference sequence). The DNA of the CDR3 is TGTGCCAGCAGCTTCCGGGGGGGCCAGGAAGCTTTCTTT. It yields the protein CASSFRGGQEAFF.

This clone was observed once. V and J are TRBV29-1 and TRBJ2-7; a possible D gene is TRBD2 (6 bases). CDR3 size: 15 residues. Trimming left V 2 bases short and J 5 bases short, with 19 bases between. Germline CDR1 reads SQVTM; CDR2 reads ANQGSEA. CDR3 DNA: TGCAGCGTTGAAAGGGCGGCGGGGTACGTCGACGAGCAGTACTTC. This sequence encodes CSVERAAGYVDEQYF.

V usage is TRBV29-1 and J usage is TRBJ2-1; TRBD1 matches 8 bases. This CDR3 spans 12 amino acids. J was trimmed by 5 bases and V by 8 bases; bases with no gene match: 5. From germline, CDR1 is SQVTM and CDR2 ANQGSEA. CDR3 in DNA: TGCAGCCCTTCGACAGGGGACAATGAGCAGTTCTTC. It encodes CSPSTGDNEQFF.

As DNA, the CDR3 is TGTGCCAGCAGTGACCGTGGACAGGGGGGGACAGATACGCAGTATTTT. Its protein is CASSDRGQGGTDTQYF. The chain employs TRBV6-4 and TRBJ2-3; TRBD1 matches at 10 bases. The germline V gene has CDR1 MRHNA and CDR2 SNTAGT. The length of the CDR3 is 16 residues. The V gene end was trimmed by 2 bases and the J gene end by 3 bases; junction bases not matched to a gene: 5.

J is TRBJ2-7 and V is TRBV29-1, with D perhaps matching TRBD1 or TRBD2 (5 bases each). The germline gives CDR1 SQVTM, CDR2 ANQGSEA. The length of the CDR3 is 14 residues. V was clipped by 0 bases and J by 3 bases, with 12 bases between them. CDR3 in amino acids: CSVEDGPGGYEQYF. For the CDR3, the DNA is TGCAGCGTTGAAGATGGGCCTGGGGGCTACGAGCAGTACTTC.

This clone occurred a few times. This chain connects TRBV29-1 to TRBJ1-2; D uncertain. Germline V CDR1 and CDR2: SQVTM, ANQGSEA. Trimming stripped 3 bases from V and 4 bases from J, with 15 bases between. The CDR3 spans 14 residues. For the CDR3, the DNA is TGCAGCGTTGAGGAGGCCCCCCAACGCTATGGCTACACCTTC. This sequence encodes CSVEEAPQRYGYTF.